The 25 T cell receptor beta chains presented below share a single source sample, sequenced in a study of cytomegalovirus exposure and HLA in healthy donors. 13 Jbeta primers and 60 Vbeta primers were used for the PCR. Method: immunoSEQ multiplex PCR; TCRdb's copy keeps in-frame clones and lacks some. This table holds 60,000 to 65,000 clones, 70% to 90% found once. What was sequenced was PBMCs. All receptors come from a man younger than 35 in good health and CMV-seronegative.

The CDR3 sequence: CASSAPRGGTYEQYF. CDR3 bases: TGTGCCAGCAGCGCCCCCCGGGGGGGAACCTACGAGCAGTACTTC. This chain joins TRBV2 and TRBJ2-7; 8 bases align to TRBD2. J gave up 2 bases and V 6 bases, and 9 bases lay outside the gene matches. The CDR3 runs to 15 residues. CDR1 and CDR2 (germline): SNHLY, FYNNEI.

CDR3 residues: CASSRTDNYGYTF. The CDR3 bases are TGTGCCAGTAGTAGGACAGACAACTATGGCTACACCTTC. The chain combines TRBV19 with TRBJ1-2, with D possibly being TRBD1 (6 bases). From germline, CDR1 is LNHDA and CDR2 SQIVND (reference sequence). The CDR3 is 13 residues long. V lost 4 bases and J 2 bases, leaving 8 bases between the germline ends.

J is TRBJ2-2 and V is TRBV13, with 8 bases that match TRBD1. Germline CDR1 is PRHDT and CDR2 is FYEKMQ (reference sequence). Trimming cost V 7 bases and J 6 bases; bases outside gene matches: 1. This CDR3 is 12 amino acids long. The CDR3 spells CASNRGAGELFF. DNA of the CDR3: TGTGCCAGCAACAGGGGGGCCGGGGAGCTGTTTTTT.

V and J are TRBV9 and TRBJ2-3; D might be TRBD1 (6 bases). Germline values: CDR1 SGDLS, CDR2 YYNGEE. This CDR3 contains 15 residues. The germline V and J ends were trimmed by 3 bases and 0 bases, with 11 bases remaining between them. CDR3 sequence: CASSASTGSTDTQYF. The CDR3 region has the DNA TGTGCCAGCAGCGCCTCCACAGGGAGCACAGATACGCAGTATTTT.

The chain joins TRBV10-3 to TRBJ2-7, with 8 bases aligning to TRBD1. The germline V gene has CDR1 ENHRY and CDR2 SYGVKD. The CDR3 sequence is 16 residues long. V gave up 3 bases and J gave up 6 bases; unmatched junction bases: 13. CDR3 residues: CAISDPQRQGFIEQYF. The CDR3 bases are TGTGCCATCAGTGATCCCCAACGACAGGGGTTCATCGAGCAGTACTTC.

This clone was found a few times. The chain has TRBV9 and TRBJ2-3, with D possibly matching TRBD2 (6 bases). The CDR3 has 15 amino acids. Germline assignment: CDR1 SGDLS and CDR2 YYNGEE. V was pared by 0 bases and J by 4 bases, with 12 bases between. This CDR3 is CASSVGDLAPDTQYF. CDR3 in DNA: TGTGCCAGCAGCGTAGGGGACTTGGCACCAGATACGCAGTATTTT.

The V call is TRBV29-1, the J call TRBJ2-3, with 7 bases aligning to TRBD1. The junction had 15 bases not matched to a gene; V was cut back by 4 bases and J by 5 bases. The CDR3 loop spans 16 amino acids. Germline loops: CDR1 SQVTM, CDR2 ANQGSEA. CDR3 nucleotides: TGCAGCGTTGGGGGAGCAAAGGACAGGTCCCAAGATACGCAGTATTTT. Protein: CSVGGAKDRSQDTQYF.

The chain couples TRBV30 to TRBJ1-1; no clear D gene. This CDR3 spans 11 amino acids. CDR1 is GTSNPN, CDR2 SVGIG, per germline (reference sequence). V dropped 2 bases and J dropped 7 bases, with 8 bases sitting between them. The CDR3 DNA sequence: TGTGCCTGGAGTCCGGGTTTTGAAGCTTTCTTT. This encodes CAWSPGFEAFF.

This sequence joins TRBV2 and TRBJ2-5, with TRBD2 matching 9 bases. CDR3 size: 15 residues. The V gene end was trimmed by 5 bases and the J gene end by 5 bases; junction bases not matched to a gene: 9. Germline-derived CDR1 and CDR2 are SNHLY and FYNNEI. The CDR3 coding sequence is TGTGCCAGCAGTCTCCCGCGGGGGGGCCAGGAGACCCAGTACTTC. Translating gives CASSLPRGGQETQYF.

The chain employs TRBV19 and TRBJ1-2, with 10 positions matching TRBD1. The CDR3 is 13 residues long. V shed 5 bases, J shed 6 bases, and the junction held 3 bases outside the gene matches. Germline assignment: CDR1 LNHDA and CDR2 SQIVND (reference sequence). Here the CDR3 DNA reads TGTGCCAGTAGTTCTGGACAGGGGGATGGCTACACCTTC. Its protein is CASSSGQGDGYTF.

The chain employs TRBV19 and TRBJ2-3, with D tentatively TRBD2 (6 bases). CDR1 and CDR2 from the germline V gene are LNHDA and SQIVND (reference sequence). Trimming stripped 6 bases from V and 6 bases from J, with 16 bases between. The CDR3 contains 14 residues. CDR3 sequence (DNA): TGTGCCAGTAGGGGGGGATTCGGGGGTGATACGCAGTATTTT. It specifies CASRGGFGGDTQYF.

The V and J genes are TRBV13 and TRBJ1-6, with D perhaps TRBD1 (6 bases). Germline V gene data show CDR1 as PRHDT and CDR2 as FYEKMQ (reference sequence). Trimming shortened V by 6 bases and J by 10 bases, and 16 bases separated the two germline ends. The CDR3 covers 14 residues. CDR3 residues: CASSLGGVGSPLHF. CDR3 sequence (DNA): TGTGCCAGCAGTCTAGGGGGGGTTGGATCACCCCTCCACTTT.

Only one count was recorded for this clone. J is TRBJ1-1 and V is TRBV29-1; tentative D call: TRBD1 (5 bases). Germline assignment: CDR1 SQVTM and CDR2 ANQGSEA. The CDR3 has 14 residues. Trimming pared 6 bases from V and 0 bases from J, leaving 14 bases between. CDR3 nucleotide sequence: TGCAGCGTCCGGGACTCCAACCTGAACACTGAAGCTTTCTTT. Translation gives CSVRDSNLNTEAFF.

Written as DNA, the CDR3 is TGTGGGTGTGACGGGACTGAAAAGCAGACAGATACGCAGTATTTT. It yields the protein CGCDGTEKQTDTQYF. The V gene is TRBV30, the J gene TRBJ2-3, with a possible D match to TRBD2 (6 bases). This CDR3 is built from 15 residues. CDR1 and CDR2 (germline): GTSNPN, SVGIG (reference sequence).

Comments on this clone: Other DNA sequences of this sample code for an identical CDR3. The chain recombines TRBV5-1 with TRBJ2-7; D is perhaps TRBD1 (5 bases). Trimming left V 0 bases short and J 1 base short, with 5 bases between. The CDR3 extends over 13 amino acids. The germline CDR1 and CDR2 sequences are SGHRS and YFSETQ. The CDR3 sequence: CASSLDRSYEQYF. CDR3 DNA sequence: TGCGCCAGCAGCTTGGACAGGTCCTACGAGCAGTACTTC.

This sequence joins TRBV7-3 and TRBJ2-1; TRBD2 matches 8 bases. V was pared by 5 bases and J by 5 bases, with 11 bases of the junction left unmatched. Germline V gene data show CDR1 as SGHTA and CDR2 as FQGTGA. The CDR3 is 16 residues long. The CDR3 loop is CASSPISGGAHNEQFF. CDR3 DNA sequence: TGTGCCAGCAGCCCCATATCGGGGGGGGCTCACAATGAGCAGTTCTTC.

The CDR3 DNA is TGCAGCGTTGAGGGACAGGGGAACTATGGCTACACCTTC. Amino acids: CSVEGQGNYGYTF. This chain links TRBV29-1 with TRBJ1-2; 10 bases agree with TRBD1. Germline loops: CDR1 SQVTM, CDR2 ANQGSEA. V lost 3 bases, J lost 2 bases, and 0 bases stayed unmatched. The length of the CDR3 is 13 residues.

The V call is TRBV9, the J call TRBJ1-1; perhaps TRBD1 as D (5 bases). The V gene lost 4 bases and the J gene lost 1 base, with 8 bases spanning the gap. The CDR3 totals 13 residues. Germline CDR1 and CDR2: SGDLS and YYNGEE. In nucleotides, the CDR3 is TGTGCCAGCAGCCCGACAGAGAACACTGAAGCTTTCTTT. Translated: CASSPTENTEAFF.

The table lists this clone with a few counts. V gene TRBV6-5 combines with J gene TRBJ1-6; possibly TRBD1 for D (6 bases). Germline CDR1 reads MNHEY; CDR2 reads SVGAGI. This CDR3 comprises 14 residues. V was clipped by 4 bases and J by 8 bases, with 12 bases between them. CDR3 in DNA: TGTGCCAGCAGTTTGTCGGGGGGGCATTCACCCCTCCACTTT. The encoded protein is CASSLSGGHSPLHF.

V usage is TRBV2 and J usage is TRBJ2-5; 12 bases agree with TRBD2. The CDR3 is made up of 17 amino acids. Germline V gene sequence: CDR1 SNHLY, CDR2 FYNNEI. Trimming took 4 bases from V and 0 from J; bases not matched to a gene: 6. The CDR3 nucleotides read TGTGCCAGCAGTGCTTCCCGGACTAGCGGGGACCAAGAGACCCAGTACTTC. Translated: CASSASRTSGDQETQYF.

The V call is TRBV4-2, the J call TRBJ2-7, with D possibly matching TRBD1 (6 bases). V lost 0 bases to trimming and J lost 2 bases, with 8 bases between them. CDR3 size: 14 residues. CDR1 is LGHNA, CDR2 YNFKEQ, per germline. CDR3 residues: CASSQEAGAYEQYF. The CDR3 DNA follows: TGTGCCAGCAGCCAAGAGGCAGGGGCCTACGAGCAGTACTTC.

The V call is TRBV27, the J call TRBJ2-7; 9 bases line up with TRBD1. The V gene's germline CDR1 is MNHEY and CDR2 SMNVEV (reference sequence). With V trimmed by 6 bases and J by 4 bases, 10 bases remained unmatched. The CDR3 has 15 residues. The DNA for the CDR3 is TGTGCCAGCAGGCCCCTGTGGGGACAGGGATACGAGCAGTACTTC. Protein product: CASRPLWGQGYEQYF.

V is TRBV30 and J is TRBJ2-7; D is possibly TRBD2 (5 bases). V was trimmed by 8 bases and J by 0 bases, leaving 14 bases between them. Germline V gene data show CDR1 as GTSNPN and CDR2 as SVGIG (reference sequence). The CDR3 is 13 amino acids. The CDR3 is CAMEAKSSYEQYF. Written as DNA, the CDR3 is TGTGCCATGGAGGCAAAGAGCTCCTACGAGCAGTACTTC.

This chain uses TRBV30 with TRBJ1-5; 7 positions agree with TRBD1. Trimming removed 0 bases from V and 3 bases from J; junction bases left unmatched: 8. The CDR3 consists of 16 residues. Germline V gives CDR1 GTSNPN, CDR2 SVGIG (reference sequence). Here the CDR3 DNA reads TGTGCCTGGAGTGTACCGACAGGGACCCTCAATCAGCCCCAGCATTTT. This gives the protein CAWSVPTGTLNQPQHF.

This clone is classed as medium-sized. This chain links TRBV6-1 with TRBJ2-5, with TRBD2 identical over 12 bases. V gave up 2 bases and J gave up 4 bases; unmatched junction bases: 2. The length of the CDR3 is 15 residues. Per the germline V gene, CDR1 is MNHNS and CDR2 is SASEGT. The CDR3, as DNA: TGTGCCAGCAGTGAACTAGCGGGGGGGCCAGAGACCCAGTACTTC. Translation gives CASSELAGGPETQYF.